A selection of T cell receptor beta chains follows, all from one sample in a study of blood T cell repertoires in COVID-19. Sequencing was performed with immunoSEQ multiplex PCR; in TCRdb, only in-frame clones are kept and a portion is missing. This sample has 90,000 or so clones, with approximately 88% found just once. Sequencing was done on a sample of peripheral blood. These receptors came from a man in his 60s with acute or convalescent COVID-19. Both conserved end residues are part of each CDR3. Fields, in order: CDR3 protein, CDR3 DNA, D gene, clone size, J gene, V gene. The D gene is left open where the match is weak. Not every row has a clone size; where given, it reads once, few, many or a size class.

CDR3aa: CASSLATGELFF
CDR3nt: TGTGCCAGCAGCTTAGCCACCGGGGAGCTGTTTTTT
d_gene: .
abundance: .
j_gene: TRBJ2-2
v_gene: TRBV5-6

CDR3aa: CASSEGRGAEQYF
CDR3nt: TGCGCCAGCAGTGAGGGCAGGGGGGCCGAGCAGTACTTC
d_gene: .
abundance: once
j_gene: TRBJ2-7
v_gene: TRBV10-1

CDR3aa: CATSSPENTEAFF
CDR3nt: TGTGCCACCAGTTCGCCAGAGAACACTGAAGCTTTCTTT
d_gene: .
abundance: .
j_gene: TRBJ1-1
v_gene: TRBV24-1

CDR3aa: CASSQTSGRAAEQFF
CDR3nt: TGTGCCAGCAGCCAGACTAGCGGGAGGGCGGCTGAGCAGTTCTTC
d_gene: TRBD2
abundance: .
j_gene: TRBJ2-1
v_gene: TRBV3-1/TRBV3-2

CDR3aa: CAWSSGQGSLGIHEQYF
CDR3nt: TGTGCCTGGTCCTCGGGACAGGGCAGTCTAGGGATCCACGAGCAGTACTTC
d_gene: TRBD1
abundance: .
j_gene: TRBJ2-7
v_gene: TRBV30

CDR3aa: CASTLWSNYGYTF
CDR3nt: TGTGCCAGCACGCTCTGGAGTAACTATGGCTACACCTTC
d_gene: .
abundance: once
j_gene: TRBJ1-2
v_gene: TRBV2

CDR3aa: CARIAEGYEQYF
CDR3nt: TGTGCCAGGATAGCGGAGGGATACGAGCAGTACTTC
d_gene: .
abundance: few
j_gene: TRBJ2-7
v_gene: TRBV28

CDR3aa: CASSDPGLGAETQYF
CDR3nt: TGTGCCAGCAGTGACCCGGGACTAGGGGCTGAGACCCAGTACTTC
d_gene: TRBD2
abundance: few
j_gene: TRBJ2-5
v_gene: TRBV6-1

CDR3aa: CASSSLQETQYF
CDR3nt: TGTGCCAGCAGTTCCCTACAAGAGACCCAGTACTTC
d_gene: .
abundance: .
j_gene: TRBJ2-5
v_gene: TRBV6-5

CDR3aa: CASSPTGDYGYTF
CDR3nt: TGTGCCAGCAGCCCGACAGGGGACTATGGCTACACCTTC
d_gene: TRBD1
abundance: .
j_gene: TRBJ1-2
v_gene: TRBV5-5

CDR3aa: CASRRDRGTYEQYF
CDR3nt: TGTGCCAGCAGAAGGGACAGGGGGACGTACGAGCAGTACTTC
d_gene: TRBD1
abundance: .
j_gene: TRBJ2-7
v_gene: TRBV11-2

CDR3aa: CASSSGAVNTEAFF
CDR3nt: TGTGCCAGCAGCTCTGGGGCGGTGAACACTGAAGCTTTCTTT
d_gene: .
abundance: .
j_gene: TRBJ1-1
v_gene: TRBV5-4

CDR3aa: CASSGLQGPYEQYF
CDR3nt: TGTGCCAGCAGCGGACTACAGGGGCCCTACGAGCAGTACTTC
d_gene: TRBD1
abundance: .
j_gene: TRBJ2-7
v_gene: TRBV9

CDR3aa: CASSDQGFGSYEQYF
CDR3nt: TGTGCCAGCAGCGATCAGGGATTTGGGTCCTACGAGCAGTACTTC
d_gene: .
abundance: .
j_gene: TRBJ2-7
v_gene: TRBV5-5

CDR3aa: CASSLGFGGTYEQYF
CDR3nt: TGTGCCAGCAGCTTAGGATTCGGCGGAACCTACGAGCAGTACTTC
d_gene: .
abundance: .
j_gene: TRBJ2-7
v_gene: TRBV7-6

CDR3aa: CASSLGGRETQYF
CDR3nt: TGTGCCAGCAGTTTGGGGGGTCGAGAGACCCAGTACTTC
d_gene: .
abundance: .
j_gene: TRBJ2-5
v_gene: TRBV27

CDR3aa: CACRVFREGTQYF
CDR3nt: TGTGCCTGCAGGGTTTTTAGGGAAGGGACCCAGTACTTC
d_gene: .
abundance: .
j_gene: TRBJ2-5
v_gene: TRBV30

CDR3aa: CASSQEGENTEAFF
CDR3nt: TGTGCCAGCAGCCAAGAAGGGGAGAACACTGAAGCTTTCTTT
d_gene: .
abundance: .
j_gene: TRBJ1-1
v_gene: TRBV3-1/TRBV3-2

CDR3aa: CASSSGQSGRNTGELFF
CDR3nt: TGTGCCAGCAGCTCAGGACAGTCCGGACGGAACACCGGGGAGCTGTTTTTT
d_gene: .
abundance: .
j_gene: TRBJ2-2
v_gene: TRBV11-3

CDR3aa: CASSQVQSWLNTEAFF
CDR3nt: TGTGCCAGCAGCCAAGTTCAATCTTGGCTGAACACTGAAGCTTTCTTT
d_gene: .
abundance: .
j_gene: TRBJ1-1
v_gene: TRBV3-1/TRBV3-2

CDR3aa: CASSPILPGGGELFF
CDR3nt: TGTGCCAGCAGCCCTATTCTCCCGGGGGGCGGGGAGCTGTTTTTT
d_gene: TRBD2
abundance: .
j_gene: TRBJ2-2
v_gene: TRBV3-1/TRBV3-2

CDR3aa: CASSPGTELPLYGYTF
CDR3nt: TGTGCCAGCAGCCCCGGGACAGAACTTCCTTTATATGGCTACACCTTC
d_gene: TRBD1
abundance: .
j_gene: TRBJ1-2
v_gene: TRBV5-4

CDR3aa: CASSNRQGRWETQYF
CDR3nt: TGTGCCAGCAGCAACAGACAGGGGAGATGGGAGACCCAGTACTTC
d_gene: TRBD1
abundance: .
j_gene: TRBJ2-5
v_gene: TRBV11-3

CDR3aa: CASTPTAPAGATDTQYF
CDR3nt: TGTGCCTCCACCCCAACCGCGCCAGCGGGGGCCACAGATACGCAGTATTTT
d_gene: TRBD2
abundance: .
j_gene: TRBJ2-3
v_gene: TRBV10-3

CDR3aa: CASSPPAGGDEQFF
CDR3nt: TGTGCCAGCTCACCACCAGCGGGAGGGGATGAGCAGTTCTTC
d_gene: TRBD2
abundance: .
j_gene: TRBJ2-1
v_gene: TRBV18

CDR3aa: CASRQTGLEQYF
CDR3nt: TGTGCCAGCAGACAGACAGGGCTCGAGCAGTACTTC
d_gene: TRBD1
abundance: .
j_gene: TRBJ2-7
v_gene: TRBV28

CDR3aa: CASSESGDLETQYF
CDR3nt: TGCGCCAGCAGTGAGTCGGGGGACTTAGAGACCCAGTACTTC
d_gene: .
abundance: .
j_gene: TRBJ2-5
v_gene: TRBV10-1

CDR3aa: CASGYREGADTQYF
CDR3nt: TGTGCCAGCGGGTACAGGGAAGGGGCAGATACGCAGTATTTT
d_gene: .
abundance: .
j_gene: TRBJ2-3
v_gene: TRBV9

CDR3aa: CASSERSSGNTIYF
CDR3nt: TGTGCCAGCAGTGAGCGATCCTCTGGAAACACCATATATTTT
d_gene: .
abundance: .
j_gene: TRBJ1-3
v_gene: TRBV6-2/TRBV6-3

CDR3aa: CASSIFRQPQETQYF
CDR3nt: TGTGCCAGTAGTATCTTTAGACAGCCCCAAGAGACCCAGTACTTC
d_gene: .
abundance: .
j_gene: TRBJ2-5
v_gene: TRBV19

CDR3aa: CASSEGEVLYGYTF
CDR3nt: TGTGCCAGCAGTGAAGGAGAAGTCCTCTATGGCTACACCTTC
d_gene: .
abundance: once
j_gene: TRBJ1-2
v_gene: TRBV6-1

CDR3aa: CASSLVPAGGSYEQYF
CDR3nt: TGTGCCAGCAGCTTGGTTCCAGCGGGGGGCTCCTACGAGCAGTACTTC
d_gene: TRBD2
abundance: .
j_gene: TRBJ2-7
v_gene: TRBV5-4

CDR3aa: CASRAVANTGELFF
CDR3nt: TGCGCCAGCAGGGCAGTAGCAAACACCGGGGAGCTGTTTTTT
d_gene: .
abundance: .
j_gene: TRBJ2-2
v_gene: TRBV5-1

CDR3aa: CASSLPSAKQYF
CDR3nt: TGTGCCAGCAGTTTACCTAGCGCTAAGCAGTACTTC
d_gene: .
abundance: .
j_gene: TRBJ2-7
v_gene: TRBV27

CDR3aa: CASSLEGKTQHF
CDR3nt: TGTGCCAGCAGCTTGGAGGGGAAGACCCAGCATTTT
d_gene: .
abundance: .
j_gene: TRBJ1-5
v_gene: TRBV5-4

CDR3aa: CASSAGTGALNTEAFF
CDR3nt: TGTGCCAGCTCGGCCGGGACAGGGGCCCTGAACACTGAAGCTTTCTTT
d_gene: TRBD1
abundance: once
j_gene: TRBJ1-1
v_gene: TRBV18

CDR3aa: CASSLVVAGGDEQYF
CDR3nt: TGTGCCAGCAGCTTAGTGGTAGCGGGAGGGGACGAGCAGTACTTC
d_gene: TRBD2
abundance: once
j_gene: TRBJ2-7
v_gene: TRBV7-9

CDR3aa: CSVETSGAEQYF
CDR3nt: TGCAGCGTGGAGACTAGCGGGGCAGAGCAGTACTTC
d_gene: TRBD2
abundance: .
j_gene: TRBJ2-7
v_gene: TRBV29-1

CDR3aa: CAWSKTSGRAEQYF
CDR3nt: TGTGCCTGGAGTAAGACTAGCGGGAGGGCCGAGCAGTACTTC
d_gene: TRBD2
abundance: .
j_gene: TRBJ2-7
v_gene: TRBV30

CDR3aa: CSASAPGTSGRRSYNEQFF
CDR3nt: TGCAGTGCTAGTGCTCCCGGGACTAGCGGGAGACGGTCCTACAATGAGCAGTTCTTC
d_gene: TRBD2
abundance: .
j_gene: TRBJ2-1
v_gene: TRBV20-1

CDR3aa: CASSVGGQFDGYTF
CDR3nt: TGTGCCAGCAGCGTAGGGGGGCAGTTCGATGGCTACACCTTC
d_gene: .
abundance: .
j_gene: TRBJ1-2
v_gene: TRBV9

CDR3aa: CASKGLAGYNEQFF
CDR3nt: TGTGCCAGTAAGGGGCTAGCGGGGTACAATGAGCAGTTCTTC
d_gene: TRBD2
abundance: .
j_gene: TRBJ2-1
v_gene: TRBV19

CDR3aa: CASSLGAQYTGELFF
CDR3nt: TGTGCCAGCAGTTTGGGCGCCCAGTACACCGGGGAGCTGTTTTTT
d_gene: .
abundance: .
j_gene: TRBJ2-2
v_gene: TRBV27

CDR3aa: CASSYGTGVETQYF
CDR3nt: TGTGCCAGCAGTTATGGGACAGGGGTGGAGACCCAGTACTTC
d_gene: TRBD1
abundance: .
j_gene: TRBJ2-5
v_gene: TRBV6-2/TRBV6-3

CDR3aa: CASSQDISGLKRYNEQFF
CDR3nt: TGTGCCAGCAGCCAAGATATTTCAGGACTAAAAAGATACAATGAGCAGTTCTTC
d_gene: .
abundance: .
j_gene: TRBJ2-1
v_gene: TRBV14